Included here is one T cell receptor beta chain sequence, with context. Its specificity is not known. Sampled blood was obtained at baseline, cycle 4 day 1, and cycle 7 day 1. These data come from a study of OX40 agonist ivuxolimab in advanced cancers. Study observations and caveats: The expanded peripheral T cells' antigen specificity was not determined.

The germline CDR1 and CDR2 sequences are SQVTM and ANQGSEA. This CDR3 has 13 amino acids. The trim removed 7 bases at V and 5 bases at J, leaving 9 bases unmatched. Assay: immunoSEQ multiplex PCR; the TCRdb copy retains only in-frame clones and omits some. Among fewer than 50,000 clones listed, approximately 90% were seen once. The source of this sequence is an adult with an advanced solid tumor such as melanoma, head and neck, liver or kidney cancer. The sequenced sample was CD4+ or CD8+ T cells sorted from blood, obtained in a trial of the OX40 agonist ivuxolimab. This chain uses TRBV29-1 with TRBJ2-3; 7 nucleotides match TRBD2. CDR3 sequence reads: CSADGEGKDTQYF. CDR3 sequence (DNA): TGCAGCGCCGATGGGGAGGGGAAAGATACGCAGTATTTT.